These 12 T cell receptor beta chains were sequenced from one sample in a study of response to subunit inactivated influenza vaccine. TCRdb re-called the RT-PCR reads with MiXCR, one entry per CDR3 protein. The sample lists 530,000 or so distinct CDR3 sequences, roughly 23% occurring once. Here the sequenced sample was CD4+ T cells sorted from PBMCs, taken more than 4 days after vaccination. These receptors came from a man aged 45 to 65 who received an inactivated influenza vaccine.

This clonotype was counted at least ten times. The chain joins TRBV5-1 to TRBJ2-7; D is perhaps TRBD2 (5 bases). Germline CDR1 SGHRS, CDR2 YFSETQ. Trimming took off 0 bases at V and 5 bases at J, with 15 bases between the two ends. The CDR3 contains 15 residues. Written as DNA, the CDR3 is TGCGCCAGCAGCTTGGCCATGAGAGTCGGGGACGAGCAGTACTTC. Residues: CASSLAMRVGDEQYF. Variable domain in full (rest from reference TRBV5-1 and TRBJ2-7): KAGVTQTPRYLIKTRGQQVTLSCSPISGHRSVSWYQQTPGQGLQFLFEYFSETQRNKGNFPGRFSGRQFSNSRSEMNVSTLELGDSALYLCASSLAMRVGDEQYFGPGTRLTVT.

With respect to this clonotype: It is likely a read error, because the conserved phenylalanine at the end of the CDR3 is missing. The gene calls are TRBV28 and TRBJ1-2, with D perhaps TRBD1 (5 bases). This CDR3 has 13 residues. In germline, CDR1 is MDHEN, CDR2 SYDVKM. V lost 4 bases and J 8 bases, leaving 14 bases between the germline ends. The CDR3 coding sequence is TGTGCCAGCAGTTCCGGGACCGAGGGCGGCTACACCTCC. Translation gives CASSSGTEGGYTS.

This clonotype has more than one count but fewer than ten. The chain uses TRBV5-1 and TRBJ2-2, with 10 bases that match TRBD2. This CDR3 comprises 15 residues. Germline values: CDR1 SGHRS, CDR2 YFSETQ. J gave up 7 bases and V 1 base, and 4 bases lay outside the gene matches. CDR3: CASSLSLAGDGELFF. CDR3 DNA sequence: TGCGCCAGCAGCTTGTCTCTAGCGGGAGACGGGGAGCTGTTTTTT. Full variable domain (remainder filled in from reference TRBV5-1 and TRBJ2-2): KAGVTQTPRYLIKTRGQQVTLSCSPISGHRSVSWYQQTPGQGLQFLFEYFSETQRNKGNFPGRFSGRQFSNSRSEMNVSTLELGDSALYLCASSLSLAGDGELFFGEGSRLTVL.

The chain employs TRBV7-8 and TRBJ2-1, with D unresolved. V lost 4 bases to trimming and J lost 6 bases, with 10 bases between them. The CDR3 contains 13 residues. Germline V gene sequence: CDR1 SGHVS, CDR2 FQNEAQ. CDR3 region: CASSSGAGNEQFF. The CDR3, as DNA: TGTGCCAGCAGCTCCGGAGCAGGCAATGAGCAGTTCTTC.

The J gene is TRBJ2-7, the V gene TRBV5-1; 7 bases fit TRBD2. The germline CDR1 and CDR2 sequences are SGHRS and YFSETQ. The V gene end was trimmed by 3 bases and the J gene end by 3 bases; junction bases not matched to a gene: 12. The CDR3 is 16 amino acids. The CDR3 sequence is CASSSILRESIYEQYF. The CDR3 region has the DNA TGCGCCAGCAGCTCCATCTTGCGGGAGTCTATCTACGAGCAGTACTTC.

The chain joins TRBV6-2 or TRBV6-3 to TRBJ1-5, with D hard to call. Germline V gives CDR1 MNHEY, CDR2 SVGEGT. This CDR3 comprises 14 residues. V gave up 2 bases and J gave up 2 bases, with 7 bases separating them. Here the CDR3 reads CASSYEPRNQPQHF. DNA for the CDR3: TGTGCCAGCAGTTACGAACCACGCAATCAGCCCCAGCATTTT.

There are a few counts of this clonotype. This chain joins TRBV12-3 or TRBV12-4 and TRBJ2-7; D is uncertain. With 5 bases removed from V and 6 bases from J, the gap between germline ends came to 14 bases. The CDR3 runs 13 residues. CDR3 DNA: TGTGCCAGCAGTACAACAGCCTCGGGCGAGCAGTACTTC. It codes for CASSTTASGEQYF.

The V call is TRBV12-3 or TRBV12-4, the J call TRBJ2-1; D gene uncertain. With 5 bases removed from V and 6 bases from J, the gap between germline ends came to 20 bases. CDR3 size: 16 residues. CDR3 DNA sequence: TGTGCCAGCAGTCTGACCGGTAACCCATCAGTCAATGAGCAGTTCTTC. As protein: CASSLTGNPSVNEQFF.

The gene calls are TRBV6-5 and TRBJ2-3; D perhaps matches TRBD1 (5 bases). Trimming removed 2 bases at V and 0 bases at J, with 12 bases between. The CDR3 consists of 16 residues. Germline assignment: CDR1 MNHEY and CDR2 SVGAGI. Written as DNA, the CDR3 is TGTGCCAGCAGTTACCGACGACAGATTAGCACAGATACGCAGTATTTT. Amino acid sequence: CASSYRRQISTDTQYF.

The chain recombines TRBV4-2 with TRBJ1-6, with TRBD1 as a possible D gene (6 bases). This CDR3 has 18 residues. Germline assignment: CDR1 LGHNA and CDR2 YNFKEQ. V was trimmed by 0 bases and J by 0 bases, leaving 12 bases between them. The CDR3 region is CASSQDRGGSSYNSPLHF. CDR3 DNA sequence: TGTGCCAGCAGCCAAGATCGGGGGGGCTCCTCCTATAATTCACCCCTCCACTTT.

The table lists this clonotype with a few counts. This sequence joins TRBV12-3 or TRBV12-4 and TRBJ2-5; unclear D gene. This CDR3 comprises 13 residues. Trimming shortened V by 6 bases and J by 5 bases, and 13 bases separated the two germline ends. The CDR3 region is CASSPMLAETQYF. The DNA of the CDR3 is TGTGCCAGCAGCCCAATGCTTGCGGAGACCCAGTACTTC.

The chain carries TRBV4-2 and TRBJ1-1; no clear D. The CDR3 extends over 13 amino acids. Germline V gives CDR1 LGHNA, CDR2 YNFKEQ. Trimming cost V 0 bases and J 11 bases, with 13 bases left between them. CDR3 bases: TGTGCCAGCAGCCAAGAGCCTGGCTCCAGGGCTTTCTTT. This codes for CASSQEPGSRAFF.